Sequencing of this TCR beta chain was carried out in a study of T cell repertoires in cytomegalovirus infection. About the study: Matching HLA type, along with CMV infection, was indicated by public TCR beta signatures. Findings of the study overall: There were carriers of CMV plus the relevant HLA, and cumulative public TCR beta family frequency identified them. HLA-C-restricted CMV clonotypes gave the most frequent clonotype in two of eight donors.

From the reads, TCRdb called clonotypes with MiXCR, one entry per CDR3 protein. Of around 120,000 distinct CDR3 sequences listed, less than 9.5% were seen once; the top ten hold about 9.4%. This clonotype showed up many times. The target antigen is unknown. The sequencing input was PBMCs. The sequence was obtained from a human donor in good health (CMV status not recorded). Some clones in this sample may be carry-over from other donors' samples.

This CDR3 reads CASSDLHTGKNIQYF. The CDR3 DNA follows: TGTGCCAGCAGTGATCTACACACAGGGAAAAACATTCAGTACTTC. The V call is TRBV6-6, the J call TRBJ2-4, with a tentative D call TRBD1 (6 bases). Trimming removed 5 bases at V and 4 bases at J, with 15 bases between. The CDR3 covers 15 residues. CDR1 and CDR2 (germline): MNHNY, SVGAGI (reference sequence).